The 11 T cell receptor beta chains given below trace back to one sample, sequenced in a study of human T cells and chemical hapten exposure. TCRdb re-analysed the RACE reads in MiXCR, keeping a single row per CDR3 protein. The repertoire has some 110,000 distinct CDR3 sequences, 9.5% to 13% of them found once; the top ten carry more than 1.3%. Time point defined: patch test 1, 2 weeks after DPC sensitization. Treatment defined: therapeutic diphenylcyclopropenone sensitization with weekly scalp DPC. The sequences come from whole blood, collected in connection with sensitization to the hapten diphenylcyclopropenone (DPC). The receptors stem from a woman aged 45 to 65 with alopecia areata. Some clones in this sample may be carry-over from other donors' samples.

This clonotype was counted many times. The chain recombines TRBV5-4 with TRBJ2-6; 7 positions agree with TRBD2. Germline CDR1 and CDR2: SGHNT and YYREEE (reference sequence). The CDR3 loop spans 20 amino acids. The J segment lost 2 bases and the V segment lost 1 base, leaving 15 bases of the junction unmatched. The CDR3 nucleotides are TGTGCCAGCAGCTTGTTCTCAATTCGCGGGAGCCCCCCTGGGGCCAACGTCCTGACTTTC. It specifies CASSLFSIRGSPPGANVLTF.

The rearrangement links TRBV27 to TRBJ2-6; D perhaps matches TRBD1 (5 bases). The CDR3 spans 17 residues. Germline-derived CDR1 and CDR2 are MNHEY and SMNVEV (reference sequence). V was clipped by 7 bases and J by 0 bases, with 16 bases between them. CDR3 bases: TGTGCCAGCATGATATGGCAGGGTCGCTCTGGGGCCAACGTCCTGACTTTC. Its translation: CASMIWQGRSGANVLTF.

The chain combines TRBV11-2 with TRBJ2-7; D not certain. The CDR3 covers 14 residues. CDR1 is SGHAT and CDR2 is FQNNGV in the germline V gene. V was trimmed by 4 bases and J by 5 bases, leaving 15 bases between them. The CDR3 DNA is TGTGCCAGCAGCTCCGACTCCCGCGGCAACGAGCAGTACTTC. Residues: CASSSDSRGNEQYF.

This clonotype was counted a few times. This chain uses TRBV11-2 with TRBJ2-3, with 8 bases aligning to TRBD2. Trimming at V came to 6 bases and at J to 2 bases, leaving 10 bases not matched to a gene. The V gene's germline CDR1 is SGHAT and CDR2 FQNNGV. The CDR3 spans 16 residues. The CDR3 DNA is TGTGCCAGCAGAACAATAGCGGGGACTATCACAGATACGCAGTATTTT. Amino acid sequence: CASRTIAGTITDTQYF.

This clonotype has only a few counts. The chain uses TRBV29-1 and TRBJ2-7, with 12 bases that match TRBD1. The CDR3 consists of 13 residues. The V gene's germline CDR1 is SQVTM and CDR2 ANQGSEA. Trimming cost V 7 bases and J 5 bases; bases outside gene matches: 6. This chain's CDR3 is CSAEGQGAHEQYF. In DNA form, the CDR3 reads TGCAGCGCCGAGGGACAGGGGGCCCACGAGCAGTACTTC.

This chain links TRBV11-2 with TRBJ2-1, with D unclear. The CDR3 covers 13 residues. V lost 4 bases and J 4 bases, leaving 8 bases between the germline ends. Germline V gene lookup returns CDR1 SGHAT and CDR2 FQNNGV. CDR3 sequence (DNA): TGTGCCAGCAGCTCGTATGGGTACAATGAGCAGTTCTTC. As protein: CASSSYGYNEQFF.

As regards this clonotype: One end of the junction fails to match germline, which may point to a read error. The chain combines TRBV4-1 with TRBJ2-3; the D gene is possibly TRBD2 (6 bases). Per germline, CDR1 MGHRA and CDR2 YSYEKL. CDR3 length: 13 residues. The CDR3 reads CASSQEEGDTQYF. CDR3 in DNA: TGTGCCAGCAGCCAAGAGGAGGGAGATACGCAGTATTTT.

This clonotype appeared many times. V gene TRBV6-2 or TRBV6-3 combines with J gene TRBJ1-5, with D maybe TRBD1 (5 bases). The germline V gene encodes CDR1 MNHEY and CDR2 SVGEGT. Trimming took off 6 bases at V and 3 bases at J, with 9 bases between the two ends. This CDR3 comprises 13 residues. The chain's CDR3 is CASSRQYNQPQHF. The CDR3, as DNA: TGTGCCAGCAGCCGACAGTACAATCAGCCCCAGCATTTT.

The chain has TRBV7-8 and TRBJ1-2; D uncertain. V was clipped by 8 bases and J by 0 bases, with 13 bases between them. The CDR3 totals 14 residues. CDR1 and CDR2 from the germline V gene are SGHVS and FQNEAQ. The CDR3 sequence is CASSPRPSNYGYTF. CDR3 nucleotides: TGTGCCAGCTCCCCAAGGCCCTCTAACTATGGCTACACCTTC.

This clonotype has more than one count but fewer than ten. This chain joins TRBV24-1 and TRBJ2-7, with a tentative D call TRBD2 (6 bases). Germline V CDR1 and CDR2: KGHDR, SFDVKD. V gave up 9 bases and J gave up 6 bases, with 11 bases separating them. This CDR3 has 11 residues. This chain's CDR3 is CATAYGGEQYF. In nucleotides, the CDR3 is TGTGCCACCGCTTACGGGGGCGAGCAGTACTTC.

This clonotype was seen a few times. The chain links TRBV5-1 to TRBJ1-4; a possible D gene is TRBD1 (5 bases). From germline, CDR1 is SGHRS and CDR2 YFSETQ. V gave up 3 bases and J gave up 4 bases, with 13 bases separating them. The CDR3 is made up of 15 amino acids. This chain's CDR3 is CASSSTGTGNEKLFF. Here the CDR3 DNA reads TGCGCCAGCAGCTCCACCGGGACGGGTAATGAAAAACTGTTTTTT.